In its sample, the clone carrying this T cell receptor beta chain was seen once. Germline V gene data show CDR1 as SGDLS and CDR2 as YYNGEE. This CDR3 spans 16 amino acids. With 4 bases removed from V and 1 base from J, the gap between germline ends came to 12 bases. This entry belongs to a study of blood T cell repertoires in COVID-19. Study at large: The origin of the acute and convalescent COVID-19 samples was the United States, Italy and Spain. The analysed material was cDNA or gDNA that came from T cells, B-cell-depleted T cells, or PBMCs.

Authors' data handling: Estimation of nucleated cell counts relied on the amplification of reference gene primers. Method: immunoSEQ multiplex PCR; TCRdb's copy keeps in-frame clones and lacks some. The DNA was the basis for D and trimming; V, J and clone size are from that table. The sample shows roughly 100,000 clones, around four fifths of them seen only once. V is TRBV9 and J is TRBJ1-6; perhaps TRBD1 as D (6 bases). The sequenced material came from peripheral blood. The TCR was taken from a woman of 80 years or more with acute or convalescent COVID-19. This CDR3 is CASSTGGTSYNSPLHF. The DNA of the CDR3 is TGTGCCAGCAGCACCGGGGGGACATCCTATAATTCACCCCTCCACTTT.